Listed below are T cell receptor beta chains from one sample, sequenced in a study of shared clonotypes between healthy human individuals. Measured with immunoSEQ multiplex PCR; TCRdb has only the in-frame clones, and not every one. This table has under 850,000 clones, about 91% appearing once. Sequenced input: naive CD8+ T cells sorted from blood. Receptor source: a man under 40 in good health. CDR3s include the opening cysteine and the closing phenylalanine or tryptophan. A D gene is named only where the DNA matches it firmly. Part of the rows lack a size; the others show once, few, many or a class for expanded clones.

V gene	J gene	clone size	D gene	CDR3 protein
TRBV19	TRBJ2-3	NA	NA	CASSAYRERPDTQYF
TRBV7-9	TRBJ2-7	NA	TRBD1	CASSHRDRDPYEQYF
TRBV19	TRBJ2-1	NA	NA	CASSASSMSSYNEQFF
TRBV18	TRBJ2-2	NA	NA	CASSPPAANTGELFF
TRBV2	TRBJ1-2	NA	NA	CASREGAHPNYGYTF
TRBV19	TRBJ2-2	NA	NA	CASLQAVGELFF
TRBV11-2	TRBJ2-1	NA	TRBD2	CASSLDIAGGPYNEQFF
TRBV5-1	TRBJ2-2	once	NA	CASSLDPIARTGELFF
TRBV4-3	TRBJ2-7	once	NA	CASSQDLPGEQYF
TRBV28	TRBJ2-1	NA	NA	CASRIEHNEQFF
TRBV6-6	TRBJ2-4	NA	TRBD2	CTSSYGVAGVGIQYF
TRBV7-2	TRBJ2-7	NA	NA	CASSFGGGAGPSYEQYF
TRBV27	TRBJ2-1	NA	NA	CASRSADSSYNEQFF
TRBV28	TRBJ2-1	NA	NA	CASMAGEQFF
TRBV7-9	TRBJ2-1	NA	TRBD1	CASSSGQIYNEQFF
TRBV6-4	TRBJ2-1	NA	TRBD2	CASSDGAGGYNEQFF
TRBV5-1	TRBJ2-7	NA	NA	CASSLAAEGYEQYF
TRBV7-9	TRBJ2-1	NA	NA	CASSHRVSWNEQFF
TRBV28	TRBJ1-1	NA	NA	CASRWGTEAFF
TRBV6-1	TRBJ2-7	NA	NA	CASRFTYEQYF
TRBV6-5	TRBJ2-2	NA	NA	CASSGGLSNTGELFF
TRBV5-6	TRBJ2-7	NA	TRBD1	CASSPQDRVRYEQYF
TRBV7-6	TRBJ1-2	NA	NA	CASSLDPTGNVAGYTF
TRBV4-3	TRBJ2-1	NA	NA	CASSQEPSGTGEQFF
TRBV27	TRBJ2-2	NA	TRBD2	CASAPGLATGELFF
TRBV7-8	TRBJ2-7	NA	TRBD1	CASSYYRGDYEQYF
TRBV19	TRBJ2-5	once	TRBD2	CASSIGTSGDQETQYF
TRBV10-3	TRBJ2-7	NA	TRBD1	CAISDRGTGYYEQYF
TRBV10-1	TRBJ2-7	NA	NA	CASSEDGVVEQYF
TRBV27	TRBJ2-5	NA	NA	CASSRGGAQETQYF
TRBV27	TRBJ2-1	NA	NA	CASSFLSTYNEQFF
TRBV2	TRBJ2-3	NA	TRBD2	CASSRLAGDTDTQYF
TRBV28	TRBJ2-1	NA	NA	CASSFVGATYNEQFF
TRBV27	TRBJ2-7	NA	NA	CASSLIPPSGNEQYF
TRBV4-3	TRBJ2-3	NA	NA	CASSQDYRVGGTDTQYF
TRBV27	TRBJ2-7	NA	NA	CASSPGGTYEQYF
TRBV15	TRBJ2-1	NA	TRBD1	CATSTTGGPSSYNEQFF
TRBV13	TRBJ2-7	NA	NA	CASSWTRGAYEQYF
TRBV28	TRBJ1-2	NA	TRBD1	CASSPSLLGQGITF
TRBV4-2	TRBJ2-5	NA	TRBD2	CASSQGGSGDFRETQYF
TRBV4-3	TRBJ2-5	once	NA	CASSQGGPAGTYQETQYF
TRBV9	TRBJ2-1	once	TRBD2	CASSGRTSSYEQFF
TRBV7-6	TRBJ2-2	NA	TRBD2	CASSSSSWGSGRSGELFF
TRBV15	TRBJ1-1	NA	NA	CATSRVGQFEAFF
TRBV4-3	TRBJ1-2	NA	NA	CASSQVEDGGYTF
TRBV7-9	TRBJ2-7	NA	NA	CASSLGPDEQYF
TRBV7-9	TRBJ1-2	once	TRBD1	CASSTDRGPFWDSGYTF
TRBV7-9	TRBJ2-7	NA	NA	CASSSSHEQYF
TRBV10-2	TRBJ1-2	once	NA	CASSADSLTTYYGYTF
TRBV5-1	TRBJ1-2	NA	TRBD1	CASSTGVFSNYGYTF